Reported below is one T cell receptor (beta chain). Antigen unknown. The sample is drawn from a study of cytomegalovirus exposure and HLA in healthy donors. Study conclusions and caveats: In vitro work confirmed that a few CMV-associated chains recognize CMV antigens. Across donors, most TCRs were seen rarely, yet some public ones were widespread.

Profiling relied on immunoSEQ multiplex PCR, and the TCRdb table lists in-frame clones only, not all of them. Altogether approximately 210,000 clones are present, 86% being singletons, with the ten largest covering about 1.5%. The sequenced sample consisted of PBMCs. This sequence originates from a young woman in good health and CMV-seronegative.

The CDR3 region has the DNA TGTGCCAGCGGACTAGCGGGGTACGAGCAGTACTTC. It yields the protein CASGLAGYEQYF. V is TRBV9 and J is TRBJ2-7; 12 positions agree with TRBD2. This CDR3 has 12 amino acids. J gave up 4 bases and V 7 bases, and 0 bases lay outside the gene matches. Per the germline V gene, CDR1 is SGDLS and CDR2 is YYNGEE.